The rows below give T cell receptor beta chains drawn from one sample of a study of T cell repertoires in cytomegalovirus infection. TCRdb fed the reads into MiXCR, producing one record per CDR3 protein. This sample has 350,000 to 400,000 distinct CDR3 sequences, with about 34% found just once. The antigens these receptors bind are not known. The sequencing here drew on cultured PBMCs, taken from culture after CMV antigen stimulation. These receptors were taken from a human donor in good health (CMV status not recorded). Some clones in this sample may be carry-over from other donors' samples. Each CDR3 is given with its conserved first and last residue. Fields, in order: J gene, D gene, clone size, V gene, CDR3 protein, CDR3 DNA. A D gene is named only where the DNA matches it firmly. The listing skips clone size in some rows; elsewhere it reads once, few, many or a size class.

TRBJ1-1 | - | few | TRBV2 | CASSERGVPAFF | TGTGCCAGCAGTGAAAGGGGGGTTCCGGCTTTCTTT
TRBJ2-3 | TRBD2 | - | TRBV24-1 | CAPSDPRTSGGITDTQYF | TGTGCCCCCAGTGATCCGCGGACTAGCGGGGGAATCACAGATACGCAGTATTTT
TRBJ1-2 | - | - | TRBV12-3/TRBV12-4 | CASSFSGVSYGYTF | TGTGCCAGCAGTTTTTCCGGAGTGAGCTATGGCTACACCTTC
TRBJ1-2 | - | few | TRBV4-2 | CASSQGQGQLGGYTF | TGTGCCAGCAGCCAGGGGCAGGGCCAGTTGGGTGGCTACACCTTC
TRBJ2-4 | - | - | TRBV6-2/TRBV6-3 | CASSYSSAAKNIQYF | TGTGCCAGCAGTTACTCGAGTGCAGCCAAAAACATTCAGTACTTC
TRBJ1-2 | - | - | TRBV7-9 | CASSLEGGGGYTF | TGTGCCAGCAGCTTAGAAGGAGGAGGAGGCTACACCTTC
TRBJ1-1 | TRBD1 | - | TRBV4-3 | CASSHVTGGEAFF | TGCGCCAGCAGCCACGTTACAGGGGGCGAAGCTTTCTTT
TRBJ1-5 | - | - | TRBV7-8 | CASSLTDYINQPQHF | TGTGCCAGCAGCTTAACGGATTATATCAATCAGCCCCAGCATTTT
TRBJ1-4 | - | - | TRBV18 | CASSRGIGEKLFF | TGTGCCAGCTCACGCGGGATCGGGGAAAAACTGTTTTTT
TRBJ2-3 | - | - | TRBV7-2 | CASSLGRRGLADTQYF | TGTGCCAGCAGCTTAGGGAGGAGGGGACTCGCAGATACGCAGTATTTT
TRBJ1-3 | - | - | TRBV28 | CASCRTAGNTIYF | TGTGCCAGCTGCAGGACAGCCGGAAACACCATATATTTT
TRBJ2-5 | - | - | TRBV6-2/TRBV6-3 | CASSWGRQETQYF | TGTGCCAGCAGTTGGGGGCGACAAGAGACCCAGTACTTC
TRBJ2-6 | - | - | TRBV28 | CASSSDRGGANVLTF | TGTGCCAGCAGCTCCGACAGAGGCGGGGCCAACGTCCTGACTTTC
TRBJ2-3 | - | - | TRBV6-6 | CASTLGGDTQYF | TGTGCCAGCACCTTAGGAGGAGATACGCAGTATTTT
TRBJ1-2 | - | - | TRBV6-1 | CASSEALRIQYGYTF | TGTGCCAGCAGTGAAGCCCTCAGGATACAATATGGCTACACCTTC
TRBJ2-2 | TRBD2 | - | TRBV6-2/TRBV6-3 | CASSYSSKREAAGELFF | TGTGCCAGCAGTTACTCGAGTAAGCGGGAGGCGGCCGGGGAGCTGTTTTTT
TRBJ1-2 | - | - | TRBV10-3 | CAISDPRGRFNYGYTF | TGTGCCATCAGTGACCCTCGTGGGAGATTTAACTATGGCTACACCTTC
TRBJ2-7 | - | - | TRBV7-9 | CASSLAGGGQVFYEQYF | TGTGCCAGCAGCTTAGCGGGAGGGGGACAGGTGTTCTACGAGCAGTACTTC
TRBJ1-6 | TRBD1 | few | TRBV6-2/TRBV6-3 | CASRPRQGTKNSPLHF | TGTGCCAGCAGACCCCGACAGGGGACGAAAAATTCACCCCTCCACTTT
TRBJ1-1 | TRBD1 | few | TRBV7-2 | CASSPRQGYTEAFF | TGTGCCAGCAGCCCTAGACAGGGGTACACTGAAGCTTTCTTT
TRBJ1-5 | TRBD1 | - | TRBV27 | CASSPLLQGAHSKEPQHF | TGTGCCAGCAGTCCACTCCTTCAGGGGGCGCATTCTAAGGAGCCCCAGCATTTT
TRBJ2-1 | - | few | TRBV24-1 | CATSDPWSGGEVEQFF | TGTGCCACCAGTGACCCTTGGTCAGGAGGGGAAGTCGAGCAGTTCTTC
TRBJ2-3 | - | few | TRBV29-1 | CSTLTAGSTDTQYF | TGCAGCACCTTAACGGCGGGAAGCACAGATACGCAGTATTTT
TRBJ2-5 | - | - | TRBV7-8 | CASSLPPSETQYF | TGTGCCAGCAGCTTACCCCCTAGTGAGACCCAGTACTTC
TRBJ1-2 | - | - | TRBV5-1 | CASSTDSAPDGYTF | TGCGCCAGCAGCACCGACAGTGCCCCCGATGGCTACACCTTC
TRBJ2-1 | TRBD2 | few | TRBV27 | CASSLVRVAGAGEQFF | TGTGCCAGCAGTTTAGTCAGGGTAGCGGGAGCTGGCGAGCAGTTCTTC
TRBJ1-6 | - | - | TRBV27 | CASSRYRDNSPLHF | TGTGCCAGCAGTCGCTACAGGGATAATTCACCCCTCCACTTT
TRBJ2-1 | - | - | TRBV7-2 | CASSRSTTYNEQFF | TGTGCCAGCAGCCGTTCGACAACCTACAATGAGCAGTTCTTC
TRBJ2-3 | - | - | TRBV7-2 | CASSPGLDWTDTQYF | TGTGCCAGCAGCCCGGGACTTGACTGGACAGATACGCAGTATTTT
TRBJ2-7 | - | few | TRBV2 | CASSETVKPYEQYF | TGTGCCAGCAGTGAAACGGTAAAACCCTACGAGCAGTACTTC
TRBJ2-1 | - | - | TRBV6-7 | CASSRRGPRGTPYNEQFF | TGTGCCAGCAGTCGCCGTGGGCCCAGAGGGACCCCCTACAATGAGCAGTTCTTC
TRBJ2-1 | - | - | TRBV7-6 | CASTLAGQGLNEQFF | TGTGCCAGCACCCTAGCTGGGCAGGGGCTCAATGAGCAGTTCTTC
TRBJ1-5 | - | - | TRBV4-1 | CASSQPARGSNQPQHF | TGCGCCAGCAGCCAACCTGCCCGGGGGAGCAATCAGCCCCAGCATTTT
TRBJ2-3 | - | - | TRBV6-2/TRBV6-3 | CASSYLPQDTQYF | TGTGCCAGCAGTTACCTCCCTCAAGATACGCAGTATTTT
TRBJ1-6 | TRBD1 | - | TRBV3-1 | CASSQQGGNSPLHF | TGTGCCAGCAGCCAACAGGGGGGTAATTCACCCCTCCACTTT
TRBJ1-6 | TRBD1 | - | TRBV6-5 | CATRDRSNSPLHF | TGTGCCACCAGGGACAGGTCTAATTCACCCCTCCACTTT
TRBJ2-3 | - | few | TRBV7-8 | CASSSRDSPSGDTQYF | TGTGCCAGCAGCTCCAGGGACTCGCCCTCCGGAGATACGCAGTATTTT
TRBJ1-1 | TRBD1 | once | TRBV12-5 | CASGLVPGQGKNTEAFF | TGTGCTAGTGGTTTGGTACCGGGACAGGGGAAGAACACTGAAGCTTTCTTT
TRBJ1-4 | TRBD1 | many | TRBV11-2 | CASSSSGQKEDEKLFF | TGTGCCAGCAGCTCCTCGGGACAGAAAGAGGATGAAAAACTGTTTTTT
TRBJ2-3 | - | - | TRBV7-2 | CASSLVESTQYF | TGTGCCAGCAGCTTAGTTGAGAGTACGCAGTATTTT